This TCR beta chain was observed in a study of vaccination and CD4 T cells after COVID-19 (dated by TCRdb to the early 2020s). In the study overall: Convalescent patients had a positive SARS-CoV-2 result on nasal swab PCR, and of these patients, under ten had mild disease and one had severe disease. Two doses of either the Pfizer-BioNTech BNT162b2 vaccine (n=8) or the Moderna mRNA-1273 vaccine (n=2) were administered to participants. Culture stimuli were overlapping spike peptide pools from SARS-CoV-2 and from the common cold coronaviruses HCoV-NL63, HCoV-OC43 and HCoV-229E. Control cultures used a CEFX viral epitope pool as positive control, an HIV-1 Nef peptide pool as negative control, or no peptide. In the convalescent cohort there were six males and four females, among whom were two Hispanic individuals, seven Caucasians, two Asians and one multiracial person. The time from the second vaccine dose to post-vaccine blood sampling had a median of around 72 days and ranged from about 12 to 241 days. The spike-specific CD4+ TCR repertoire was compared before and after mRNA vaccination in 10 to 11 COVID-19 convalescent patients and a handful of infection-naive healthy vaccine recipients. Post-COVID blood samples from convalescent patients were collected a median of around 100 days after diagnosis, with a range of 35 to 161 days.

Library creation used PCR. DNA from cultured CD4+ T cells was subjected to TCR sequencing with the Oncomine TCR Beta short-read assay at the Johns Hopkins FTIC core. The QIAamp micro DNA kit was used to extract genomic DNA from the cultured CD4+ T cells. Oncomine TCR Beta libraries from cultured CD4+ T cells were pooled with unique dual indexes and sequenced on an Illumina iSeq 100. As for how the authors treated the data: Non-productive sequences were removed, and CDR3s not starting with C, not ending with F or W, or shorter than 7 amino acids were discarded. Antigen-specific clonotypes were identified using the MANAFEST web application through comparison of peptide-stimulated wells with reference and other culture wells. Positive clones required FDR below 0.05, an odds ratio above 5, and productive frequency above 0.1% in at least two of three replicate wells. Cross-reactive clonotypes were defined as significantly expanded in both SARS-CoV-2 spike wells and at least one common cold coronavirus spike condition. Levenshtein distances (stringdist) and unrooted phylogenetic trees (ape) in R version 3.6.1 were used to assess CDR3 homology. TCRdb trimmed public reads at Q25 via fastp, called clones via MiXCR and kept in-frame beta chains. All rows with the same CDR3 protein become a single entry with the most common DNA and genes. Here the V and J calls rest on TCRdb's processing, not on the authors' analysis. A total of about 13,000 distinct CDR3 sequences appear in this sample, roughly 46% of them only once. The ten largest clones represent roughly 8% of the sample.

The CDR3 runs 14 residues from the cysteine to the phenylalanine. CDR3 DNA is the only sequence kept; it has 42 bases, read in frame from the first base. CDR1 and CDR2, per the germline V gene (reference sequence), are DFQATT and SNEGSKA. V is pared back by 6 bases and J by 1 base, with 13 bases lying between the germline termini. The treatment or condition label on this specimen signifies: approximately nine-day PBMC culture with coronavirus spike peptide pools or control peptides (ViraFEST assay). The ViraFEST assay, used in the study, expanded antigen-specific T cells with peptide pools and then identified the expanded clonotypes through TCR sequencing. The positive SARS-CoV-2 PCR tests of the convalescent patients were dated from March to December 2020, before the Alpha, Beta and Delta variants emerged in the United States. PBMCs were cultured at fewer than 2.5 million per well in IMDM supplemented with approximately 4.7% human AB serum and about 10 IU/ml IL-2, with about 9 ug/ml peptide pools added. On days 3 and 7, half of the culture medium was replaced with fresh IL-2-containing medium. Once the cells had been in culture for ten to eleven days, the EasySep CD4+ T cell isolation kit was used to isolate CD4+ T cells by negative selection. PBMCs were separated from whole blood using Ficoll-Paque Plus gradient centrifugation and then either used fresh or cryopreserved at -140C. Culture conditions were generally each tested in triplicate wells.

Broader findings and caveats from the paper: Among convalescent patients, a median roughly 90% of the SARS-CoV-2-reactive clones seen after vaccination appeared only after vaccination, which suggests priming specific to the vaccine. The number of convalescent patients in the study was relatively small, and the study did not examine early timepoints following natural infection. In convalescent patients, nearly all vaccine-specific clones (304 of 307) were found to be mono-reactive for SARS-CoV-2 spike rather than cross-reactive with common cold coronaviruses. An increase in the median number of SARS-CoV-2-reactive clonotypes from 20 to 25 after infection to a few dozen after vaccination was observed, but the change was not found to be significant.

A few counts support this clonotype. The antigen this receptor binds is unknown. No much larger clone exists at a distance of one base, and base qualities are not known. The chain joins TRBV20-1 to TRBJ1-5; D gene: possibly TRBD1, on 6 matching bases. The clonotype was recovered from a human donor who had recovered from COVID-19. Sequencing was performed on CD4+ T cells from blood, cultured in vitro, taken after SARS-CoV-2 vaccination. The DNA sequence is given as TGCAGTGCCCCGTTTGGGACAAGCAATCAGCCCCAGCATTTT. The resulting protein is CSAPFGTSNQPQHF.